Listed here are 29 T cell receptor beta chains from one sample, sequenced in a study of blood T cell repertoires in COVID-19 (dated by TCRdb to the early 2020s). Library preparation was by the immunoSEQ multiplex PCR assay. TCRdb took over this immuneACCESS table, retaining in-frame rearrangements with V and J assigned. Such tables are incomplete; in checked studies, under half of the missing clones stem from an unresolved V gene, and the remainder is unexplained. The sample table holds 300,000 to 350,000 clones, of which 65% to 85% were seen once. The ten largest clones represent 2.5% to 3.5% of the sample. The specimen was peripheral blood. These receptor sequences come from a man aged 25-45 years with active or convalescent COVID-19.

The chain carries TRBV19 and TRBJ1-5; no clear D. Germline values: CDR1 LNHDA, CDR2 SQIVND (reference sequence). The V end was cut by 5 bases, the J end by 8 bases, with 16 bases between. The CDR3 covers 14 residues. Here the CDR3 reads CASSLPGRVKPQHF. The CDR3 DNA reads as TGTGCCAGTAGTTTGCCCGGTCGTGTTAAGCCCCAGCATTTT. Based on the CDR3 plus reference TRBV19 and TRBJ1-5, the full variable domain is DGGITQSPKYLFRKEGQNVTLSCEQNLNHDAMYWYRQDPGQGLRLIYYSQIVNDFQKGDIAEGYSVSREKKESFPLTVTSAQKNPTAFYLCASSLPGRVKPQHFGDGTRLSIL.

The V and J genes are TRBV18 and TRBJ1-5; the D gene is possibly TRBD1 (6 bases). Looked up from germline, CDR1 is KGHSH and CDR2 is LQKENI. V was pared by 2 bases and J by 5 bases, with 13 bases between. This CDR3 region has 15 residues. CDR3 residues: CASSPENRVDQPQHF. DNA of the CDR3: TGTGCCAGCTCACCAGAAAACAGGGTTGATCAGCCCCAGCATTTT.

The V and J genes are TRBV5-1 and TRBJ2-5; 7 bases are shared with TRBD2. The CDR3 is made up of 15 amino acids. Per the germline V gene, CDR1 is SGHRS and CDR2 is YFSETQ. The junction had 7 bases not matched to a gene; V was cut back by 5 bases and J by 0 bases. In DNA, the CDR3 is TGCGCCAGCAGGGCGACTAGCCGGTACCAAGAGACCCAGTACTTC. Translation: CASRATSRYQETQYF.

The chain carries TRBV10-3 and TRBJ2-4, with D tentatively TRBD2 (6 bases). The V end was cut by 3 bases, the J end by 2 bases, with 8 bases between. CDR3 length: 14 amino acids. Germline V gene sequence: CDR1 ENHRY, CDR2 SYGVKD. CDR3 loop: CAISDGRSKNIQYF. CDR3 nucleotides: TGTGCCATCAGTGATGGGAGGTCCAAAAACATTCAGTACTTC.

The CDR3 sequence: CASWWSGNNEQFF. DNA of the CDR3: TGTGCCAGCTGGTGGAGCGGAAACAATGAGCAGTTCTTC. The chain uses TRBV11-2 and TRBJ2-1; TRBD2 might be the D (5 bases). The germline V gene encodes CDR1 SGHAT and CDR2 FQNNGV. Trimming stripped 8 bases from V and 5 bases from J, with 13 bases between. This CDR3 has 13 residues. The entire variable domain, with the rest obtained from reference TRBV11-2 and TRBJ2-1, is as follows: EAGVAQSPRYKIIEKRQSVAFWCNPISGHATLYWYQQILGQGPKLLIQFQNNGVVDDSQLPKDRFSAERLKGVDSTLKIQPAKLEDSAVYLCASWWSGNNEQFFGPGTRLTVL.

At least ten counts were recorded for this clone. The V call is TRBV7-9, the J call TRBJ1-1; tentative D call: TRBD1 (5 bases). V shed 11 bases and J shed 4 bases, with 8 bases lying between them. CDR3 length equals 10 residues. Looked up from germline, CDR1 is SEHNR and CDR2 is FQNEAQ (reference sequence). The CDR3 here is CAVGGTEAFF. The CDR3 DNA follows: TGTGCCGTGGGGGGCACTGAAGCTTTCTTT.

This clone was detected once. The chain recombines TRBV9 with TRBJ2-7; 7 bases line up with TRBD1. The CDR3 covers 15 residues. Losses at the gene ends were 0 bases for V and 4 bases for J; bases not matched to a gene: 7. Looked up from germline, CDR1 is SGDLS and CDR2 is YYNGEE. This chain's CDR3 is CASSVGPGQLYEQYF. CDR3 nucleotides: TGTGCCAGCAGCGTAGGCCCGGGACAGCTATACGAGCAGTACTTC. Drawing the rest from reference TRBV9 and TRBJ2-7, the complete variable domain is DSGVTQTPKHLITATGQRVTLRCSPRSGDLSVYWYQQSLDQGLQFLIQYYNGEERAKGNILERFSAQQFPDLHSELNLSSLELGDSALYFCASSVGPGQLYEQYFGPGTRLTVT.

The rearrangement joins TRBV12-5 to TRBJ2-1; D is possibly TRBD2 (6 bases). The CDR3 consists of 13 residues. Germline CDR1 and CDR2: LGHNT and FRNRAP. Deletions cut 5 bases from V and 7 bases from J, with 12 bases between. CDR3 sequence (DNA): TGTGCTAGTGGTGCGACTAGGGCAAATGAGCAGTTCTTC. Translating it yields CASGATRANEQFF.

This clone was seen only a few times. The genes are TRBV11-1 and TRBJ2-1, with D uncertain. The CDR3 runs 14 residues. Trimming removed 4 bases at V and 7 bases at J, with 14 bases between. Germline-derived CDR1 and CDR2 are SGHAT and FQDESV (reference sequence). The CDR3 DNA reads TGTGCCAGCAGCTCCTTTAGGAGTTGGAATGAGCAGTTCTTC. This gives the protein CASSSFRSWNEQFF.

CDR3: CASSQESTRAQYF. In DNA, the CDR3 is TGTGCCAGCAGCCAAGAATCGACCAGGGCGCAGTACTTC. The V gene is TRBV14, the J gene TRBJ2-7; a weak D match, TRBD1 (5 bases). CDR1 SGHDN and CDR2 FVKESK come from the germline V gene. The CDR3 contains 13 residues. Trimming cost V 0 bases and J 9 bases, with 12 bases left between them. Filled out from reference TRBV14 and TRBJ2-7, the complete variable domain reads EAGVTQFPSHSVIEKGQTVTLRCDPISGHDNLYWYRRVMGKEIKFLLHFVKESKQDESGMPNNRFLAERTGGTYSTLKVQPAELEDSGVYFCASSQESTRAQYFGPGTRLTVT.

Concerning this clone: The sample contains more than one DNA sequence encoding this CDR3. The chain is built from TRBV7-3 and TRBJ2-7; 12 nucleotides align to TRBD2. V lost 5 bases to trimming and J lost 4 bases; unmatched junction nucleotides: 3. Germline V gene data show CDR1 as SGHTA and CDR2 as FQGTGA. This CDR3 is 14 amino acids long. CDR3 residues: CASSPGTSGYEQYF. Here the CDR3 DNA reads TGTGCCAGCAGCCCCGGGACTAGCGGGTACGAGCAGTACTTC.

This clone has a single count. The chain has TRBV10-3 and TRBJ1-2; TRBD1 aligns across 8 bases. Germline CDR1 reads ENHRY; CDR2 reads SYGVKD. V shed 5 bases, J shed 5 bases, and the junction held 13 bases outside the gene matches. The CDR3 length is 16 residues. CDR3 coding DNA: TGTGCCATCAGTACCGCAGGGGGCCCTAAGGGGTATGGCTACACCTTC. It specifies CAISTAGGPKGYGYTF.

A remark on this clone: Possible read error: a much larger clone is one base away. The chain couples TRBV7-6 to TRBJ2-1; 9 bases align to TRBD2. Germline-derived CDR1 and CDR2 are SGHVS and FNYEAQ. V shed 3 bases and J 2 bases; nucleotides not matched to a gene: 2. This CDR3 is 15 amino acids long. The CDR3: CASSFGGGAYNEQFF. CDR3 nucleotide sequence: TGTGCCAGCAGCTTTGGCGGGGGGGCCTACAATGAGCAGTTCTTC.

This chain links TRBV2 with TRBJ2-1, with 14 bases identical to TRBD2. The trim removed 3 bases at V and 3 bases at J, leaving 1 base unmatched. This CDR3 is built from 16 residues. Germline CDR1 SNHLY, CDR2 FYNNEI. This CDR3 is CASSDGTSGSYNEQFF. CDR3 bases: TGTGCCAGCAGTGACGGGACTAGCGGGAGCTACAATGAGCAGTTCTTC.

The V call is TRBV5-5, the J call TRBJ1-2; TRBD1 might be the D (6 bases). Germline V lookup: CDR1 SGHKS, CDR2 YYEKEE (reference sequence). The CDR3 spans 17 residues. V shed 0 bases and J shed 1 base, with 16 bases lying between them. Here the CDR3 DNA reads TGTGCCAGCAGCTTGGCACAGGGACGTGTGGATAACTATGGCTACACCTTC. Translated, it gives CASSLAQGRVDNYGYTF.

V gene TRBV27 combines with J gene TRBJ1-2, with D maybe TRBD1 (6 bases). Per the germline V gene, CDR1 is MNHEY and CDR2 is SMNVEV (reference sequence). This CDR3 has 17 amino acids. Trimming left V 2 bases short and J 5 bases short, with 21 bases between. The chain's CDR3 is CASSLRMFSTGRYGYTF. The CDR3, as DNA: TGTGCCAGCAGTTTAAGGATGTTTTCTACAGGGAGATATGGCTACACCTTC.

This chain links TRBV28 with TRBJ2-7; 9 nucleotides align to TRBD1. J gave up 7 bases and V 5 bases, and 12 bases lay outside the gene matches. Germline loops: CDR1 MDHEN, CDR2 SYDVKM. The CDR3 contains 15 residues. DNA of the CDR3: TGTGCCAGCAGTCGGCCGGGACAGGGTAGGTTGGAGCAGTACTTC. This sequence encodes CASSRPGQGRLEQYF.

J is TRBJ2-7 and V is TRBV9, with D tentatively TRBD2 (6 bases). The CDR3 extends over 15 amino acids. In germline, CDR1 is SGDLS, CDR2 YYNGEE. V lost 3 bases and J lost 3, with 16 bases in between. The CDR3 sequence: CASSAGVTVLYEQYF. Written as DNA, the CDR3 is TGTGCCAGCAGCGCGGGGGTGACAGTCCTCTACGAGCAGTACTTC.

CDR3 bases: TGTGCCAGTAGTATTACGAGAGGGACTAATGAAAAACTGTTTTTT. Translation: CASSITRGTNEKLFF. V is TRBV19 and J is TRBJ1-4; D is uncertain. Germline assignment: CDR1 LNHDA and CDR2 SQIVND (reference sequence). The CDR3 has 15 residues. V was clipped by 3 bases and J by 2 bases, with 10 bases between them.

V gene TRBV6-6 combines with J gene TRBJ2-7; a weak D match, TRBD2 (6 bases). CDR3 size: 11 residues. Trimming left V 6 bases short and J 7 bases short, with 10 bases between. Germline V gene sequence: CDR1 MNHNY, CDR2 SVGAGI (reference sequence). The CDR3 region is CASRRGFEQYF. The CDR3 DNA reads TGTGCCAGCAGGCGGGGTTTTGAGCAGTACTTC.

This chain uses TRBV18 with TRBJ2-3; 7 bases agree with TRBD1. Per the germline V gene, CDR1 is KGHSH and CDR2 is LQKENI. V shed 4 bases, J shed 0 bases, and the junction held 10 bases outside the gene matches. The CDR3 is made up of 17 amino acids. The CDR3 DNA reads TGTGCCAGCTCACGCCGGACCGGGACAGAGAGCACAGATACGCAGTATTTT. Amino acid sequence: CASSRRTGTESTDTQYF. Filled out from reference TRBV18 and TRBJ2-3, the complete variable domain reads NAGVMQNPRHLVRRRGQEARLRCSPMKGHSHVYWYRQLPEEGLKFMVYLQKENIIDESGMPKERFSAEFPKEGPSILRIQQVVRGDSAAYFCASSRRTGTESTDTQYFGPGTRLTVL.

This clone was seen a few times. The chain has TRBV10-3 and TRBJ1-1, with 9 bases fitting TRBD1. V gave up 4 bases and J gave up 5 bases; unmatched junction bases: 11. The CDR3 has 16 residues. Germline V gene lookup returns CDR1 ENHRY and CDR2 SYGVKD. The CDR3 loop is CAISAGQGQGETEAFF. CDR3 nucleotides: TGTGCCATCAGTGCGGGACAGGGCCAGGGAGAGACTGAAGCTTTCTTT.

This clone appeared a few times. The chain links TRBV6-2 or TRBV6-3 to TRBJ2-3; tentatively, D is TRBD2 (5 bases). CDR3 size: 16 residues. Trimming took off 0 bases at V and 6 bases at J, with 16 bases between the two ends. Germline CDR1 reads MNHEY; CDR2 reads SVGEGT. CDR3 bases: TGTGCCAGCAGTTACTCTGGCGCGGAAGGACTCGATACGCAGTATTTT. It specifies CASSYSGAEGLDTQYF.

The rearrangement uses TRBV4-3 and TRBJ2-5; no firm D call. This CDR3 has 13 amino acids. Trimming took 3 bases from V and 1 from J, leaving 6 bases between them. From germline, CDR1 is LGHNA and CDR2 YSLEER. The CDR3 region has the DNA TGCGCCAGCAGCCACAAAATCCAAGAGACCCAGTACTTC. This translates into CASSHKIQETQYF.

This chain links TRBV29-1 with TRBJ2-1, with 9 bases matching TRBD1. CDR3 length: 13 amino acids. The V segment lost 8 bases and the J segment 9 bases; nucleotides outside the gene matches: 11. Germline values: CDR1 SQVTM, CDR2 ANQGSEA. The CDR3 loop is CSLDRDRVGEQFF. CDR3 in DNA: TGCAGCTTGGACCGGGACAGGGTGGGTGAGCAGTTCTTC.

The chain has TRBV28 and TRBJ2-6, with D tentatively TRBD2 (6 bases). Germline V gene sequence: CDR1 MDHEN, CDR2 SYDVKM. This CDR3 is built from 16 residues. V was cut by 5 bases and J by 2 bases, with 13 bases left in between. CDR3 sequence (DNA): TGTGCCAGCAGTGGACCGGGGGTCGCTGGGGCCAACGTCCTGACTTTC. It encodes CASSGPGVAGANVLTF.

This rearrangement joins TRBV27 to TRBJ2-7, with D maybe TRBD2 (5 bases). The CDR3 sequence is 15 residues long. Germline CDR1 MNHEY, CDR2 SMNVEV (reference sequence). The V gene lost 3 bases and the J gene lost 1 base, with 13 bases spanning the gap. The CDR3, as DNA: TGTGCCAGCAGTTTCGGTCGGGGTCCTTCCTACGAGCAGTACTTC. This sequence encodes CASSFGRGPSYEQYF.

This chain uses TRBV6-5 with TRBJ1-1, with D possibly TRBD1 on 5 matching bases. V lost 6 bases, J lost 6 bases, and 20 bases lay in between. This CDR3 contains 15 residues. The germline gives CDR1 MNHEY, CDR2 SVGAGI. The CDR3 DNA reads as TGTGCCAGCAGGCCCCGACCACCAAAAGGGGCTGAAGCTTTCTTT. It encodes CASRPRPPKGAEAFF.

This chain links TRBV5-1 with TRBJ1-1; 7 bases line up with TRBD1. This CDR3 has 14 residues. Germline lookup yields CDR1 SGHRS and CDR2 YFSETQ. V dropped 4 bases and J dropped 4; count of bases not matched to a gene: 7. The CDR3 is CASSTNRGITEAFF. CDR3 nucleotides: TGCGCCAGCAGCACTAACAGGGGAATCACTGAAGCTTTCTTT.